This record looks at one T cell receptor beta chain sequence and its context. The antigen it binds to is not known. Nothing much larger sits one base from this clone, and base qualities are not available. Library generation was performed with the immunoSEQ multiplex PCR assay. In the original analysis: A statistical classification framework was built to diagnose cytomegalovirus status from the catalog of TCR beta chain sequences. Imported from immuneACCESS, the table was reduced by TCRdb to in-frame sequences with V and J called. These copies leave out some clones; in studies compared against another copy, an unresolved V gene accounts for under half, and the cause of the remainder is not known. From that table come the V and J calls and clone size; the DNA was used to work out D and trimming. For this sample the table gives roughly 60,000 clones, of which 90% to 95% were detected only once. 2.2% of the sample goes to the ten largest clones.

For this chain, trimming is 1 base at the V end and 3 bases at the J end, and the number of junction bases without a gene match is 7. The CDR3 starts with the cysteine, ends with the phenylalanine, and has 17 residues. Only the CDR3 DNA stays, 51 bases, in frame from base 1. For CDR1 and CDR2, the germline V gene lists KGHSH and LQKENI. This sample is drawn from a study of cytomegalovirus exposure and HLA in healthy donors (dated by TCRdb to between 2016 and 2019). Concerning the study at large: The 500 to 700 repertoires of the first cohort and the 120 validation repertoires were produced on the same platform, according to a later analysis. The study aimed to test whether cataloging public T cell receptors could reveal signatures of past pathogen exposure. In addition to the first cohort of 650 to 800 subjects, a separate validation cohort of some 120 different subjects was used. To predict cytomegalovirus infection status, the study combined high-throughput TCR immunosequencing, statistical association of individual TCRs with disease status, and machine learning.

Broader findings and caveats from the paper: A later analysis lacked HLA typing for the validation cohort, so it scored co-occurrence in that cohort across all 110 or so repertoires. A total of fewer than 200 TCR beta chains were listed by the study as associated with cytomegalovirus. Most TCR sequences were seen in very few donors, while some public TCRs were found in many individuals. The authors suggested that the approach could potentially be generalized to other disease states and immunological phenotypes. In vitro tests confirmed that a few of the cytomegalovirus-associated TCR beta chains recognize cytomegalovirus antigens. A later analysis found that TCRs clustered in the first cohort also tended to co-occur in the 120 or so validation repertoires, with 94% of cluster scores above 0. In both the original and validation cohorts, the classifier was reported to diagnose cytomegalovirus status with high specificity and sensitivity.

Separate from the approximately 700-subject first cohort, the validation cohort of more than 90 subjects was the group to which the donors belonged. This clonotype originated in a woman in her 30s in good health and CMV-seronegative. The sample was PBMCs. The chain links TRBV18 with TRBJ2-1, and 9 junction bases match TRBD2. The DNA is TGTGCCAGCTCACCACTTTATGAGACTAGCGGCTACAATGAGCAGTTCTTC. Its translation is CASSPLYETSGYNEQFF. The full variable domain, with segments outside the CDR3 supplied by the reference TRBV18 and TRBJ2-1 proteins, appears as NAGVMQNPRHLVRRRGQEARLRCSPMKGHSHVYWYRQLPEEGLKFMVYLQKENIIDESGMPKERFSAEFPKEGPSILRIQQVVRGDSAAYFCASSPLYETSGYNEQFFGPGTRLTVL.